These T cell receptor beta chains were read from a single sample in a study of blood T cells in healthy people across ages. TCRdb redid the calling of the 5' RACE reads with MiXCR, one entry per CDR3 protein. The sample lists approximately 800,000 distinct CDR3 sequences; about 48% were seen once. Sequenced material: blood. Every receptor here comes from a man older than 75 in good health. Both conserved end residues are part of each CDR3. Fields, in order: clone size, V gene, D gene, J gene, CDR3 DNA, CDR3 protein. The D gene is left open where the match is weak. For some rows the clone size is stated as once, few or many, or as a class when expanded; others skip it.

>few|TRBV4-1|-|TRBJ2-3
TGCGCCAGCAGCCAAGTGGGGGCCGAAAAGCTGGGGGATACGCAGTATTTT
CASSQVGAEKLGDTQYF
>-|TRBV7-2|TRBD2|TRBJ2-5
TGTGCCAGCAGCTCGACTAGCGGGACGGTGGAGACCCAGTACTTC
CASSSTSGTVETQYF
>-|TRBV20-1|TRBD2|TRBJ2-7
TGCAGTGCAGCTATAGCGGGAGGTACGATTTACGAGCAGTACTTC
CSAAIAGGTIYEQYF
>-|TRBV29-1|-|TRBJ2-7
TGCAGCGGTGCAATGACAGTCTCCTACGAGCAGTACTTC
CSGAMTVSYEQYF
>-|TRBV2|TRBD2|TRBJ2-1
TGTGCCAGCAGTGGTCCTAGACTAGCGGAGGCCTACAATGAGCAGTTCTTC
CASSGPRLAEAYNEQFF
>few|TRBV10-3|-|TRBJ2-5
TGTGCCATCAGTAGAGAGTTGGGAGAGACCCAGTACTTC
CAISRELGETQYF
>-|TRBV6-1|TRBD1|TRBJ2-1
TGTGCCAGCAGTCTATCCGGGACAGGGACCCACAATGAGCAGTTCTTC
CASSLSGTGTHNEQFF
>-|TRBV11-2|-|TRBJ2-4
TGTGCCAGCAGCCTCGGCCATAGCGCGGCCAAAAACATTCAGTACTTC
CASSLGHSAAKNIQYF
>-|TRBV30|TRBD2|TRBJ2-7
TGTGCCTGGAGTGTACGGCCCCCCTCAGCGGGAGACCCCTACGAGCAGTACTTC
CAWSVRPPSAGDPYEQYF
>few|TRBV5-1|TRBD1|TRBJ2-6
TGCGCCAGCAGCCTGACAGGGAGCTCTGGGGCCAACGTCCTGACTTTC
CASSLTGSSGANVLTF
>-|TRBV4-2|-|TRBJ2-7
TGTGCCAGCAGCCGCCAGTCGATTCAACCCGAGCAGTACTTC
CASSRQSIQPEQYF
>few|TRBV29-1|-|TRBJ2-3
TGCAGCGTTGAAGATCGGGGACCCACAGATACGCAGTATTTT
CSVEDRGPTDTQYF
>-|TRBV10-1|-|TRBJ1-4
TGCGCCATCAGTGACACGAGGGCGGGGGATAATGAAAAACTGTTTTTT
CAISDTRAGDNEKLFF
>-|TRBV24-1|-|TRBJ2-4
TGTGCCACCAGTGGTGGGCAGGGTTTTGACAAAAACATTCAGTACTTC
CATSGGQGFDKNIQYF
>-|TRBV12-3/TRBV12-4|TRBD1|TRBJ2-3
TGTGCCGGCAGGGGGACAGGGTTCACAGATACGCAGTATTTT
CAGRGTGFTDTQYF
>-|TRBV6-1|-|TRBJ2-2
TGTGCCAGCAGCCGCCCAGAGACGGGATCCTACACCGGGGAGCTGTTTTTT
CASSRPETGSYTGELFF
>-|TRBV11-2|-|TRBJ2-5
TGTGCCAGCAGCTTAGATGGCCAAAAAGAGACCCAGTACTTC
CASSLDGQKETQYF
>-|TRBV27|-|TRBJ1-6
TGTGCCACCAAAGGGGCCGCGTATTCACCCCTCCACTTT
CATKGAAYSPLHF
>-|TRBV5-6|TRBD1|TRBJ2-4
TGTGCCAGCAGCTCCGGGACAGTAGTGCGCCAGTACTTC
CASSSGTVVRQYF
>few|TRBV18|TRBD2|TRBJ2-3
TGTGCCAGCTCACCGGCGGGACTAGCGAAGCACAGATACGCGTATTTT
CASSPAGLAKHRYAYF
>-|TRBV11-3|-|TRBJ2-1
TGTGCCAGCAGCACCCGGGACTTCGGAGAGCAGTTCTTC
CASSTRDFGEQFF
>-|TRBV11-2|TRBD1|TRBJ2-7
TGTGCCAGCAGCTCGACACCGGGACAGGAGTACAATGAGCAGTACTTC
CASSSTPGQEYNEQYF
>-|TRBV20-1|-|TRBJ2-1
TGCAGTGCTGCACCACCGTCGGATGAGCAGTTCTTC
CSAAPPSDEQFF
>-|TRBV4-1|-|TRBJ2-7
TGCGCCAGCAGCCAAGAAGGGCGACTAGTCGGTGAGCAGTACTTC
CASSQEGRLVGEQYF
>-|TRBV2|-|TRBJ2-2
TGTGCCAGCAGTGTGGCCAGGGCGGTACCCGGGGAGCTGTTTTTT
CASSVARAVPGELFF
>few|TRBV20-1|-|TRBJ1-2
TGCAGTGCTAGAGAAGGATCGCAACAGGGCTATGGCTACACCTTC
CSAREGSQQGYGYTF
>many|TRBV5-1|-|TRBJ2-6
TGCGCCAGCAGCCCCAGGGCCTCTGGGGCCAACGTCCTGACTTTC
CASSPRASGANVLTF
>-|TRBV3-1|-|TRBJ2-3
TGTGCCAGCAGCCAAGATATAGGTGCCGCGTATTTT
CASSQDIGAAYF
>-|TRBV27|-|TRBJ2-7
TGTGCCAGCAGTCTGTGGGGTGCCCACGAGCAGTACTTC
CASSLWGAHEQYF
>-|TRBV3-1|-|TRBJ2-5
TGTGCCAGCAGCCAAGATTCGGGTGGTTGGCGGTCTGGGGGGACCCAGTACTTC
CASSQDSGGWRSGGTQYF
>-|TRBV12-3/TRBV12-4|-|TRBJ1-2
TGTGCCAGCAGTACCCCTGGGGCTAACTATGGCTACACCTTC
CASSTPGANYGYTF
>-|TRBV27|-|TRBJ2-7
TGTGCCAGCAGTTTCGACAGGCCCGGGGAGCAGTACTTC
CASSFDRPGEQYF
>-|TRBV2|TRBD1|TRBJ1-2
TGCGCCAGCAGCGGTCTCAACTCCGGGACAGGAACGTATGGCTACACCTTC
CASSGLNSGTGTYGYTF
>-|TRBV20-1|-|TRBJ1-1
TGCAGTGCCCTGGGGGGATCATATTTGAAGGGGACTGAAGCTTTCTTT
CSALGGSYLKGTEAFF
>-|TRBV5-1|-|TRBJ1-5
TGCGCCAGCAGCTTGGACACCTTCAATCAGCCCCAGCATTTT
CASSLDTFNQPQHF
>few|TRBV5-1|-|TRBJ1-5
TGCGCCAGCAGCTTGGGGGGTTCTAGCAATCAGCCCCAGCATTTT
CASSLGGSSNQPQHF
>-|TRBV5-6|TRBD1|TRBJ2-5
TGTGCCGGCAGCTTTCGACAGGGGGCTAGAAAGGAGACCCAGTACTTC
CAGSFRQGARKETQYF
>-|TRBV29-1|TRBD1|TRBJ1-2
TGCAGCGTTACGGTGGACAGGGTTAACTATGGCTACACCTTC
CSVTVDRVNYGYTF
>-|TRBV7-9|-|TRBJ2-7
TGTGCCAGCAGCTTTGGTAGCGAGACCTACGAGCAGTACTTC
CASSFGSETYEQYF
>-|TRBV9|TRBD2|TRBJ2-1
TGTGCCAGCAGCCCATATAGCGGGAGGGCTTTAGGGAATGAGCAGTTCTTC
CASSPYSGRALGNEQFF
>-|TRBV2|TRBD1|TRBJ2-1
TGTGCCACCAAGGGGCAGGGGGCCCACAATGAGCAGTTCTTC
CATKGQGAHNEQFF
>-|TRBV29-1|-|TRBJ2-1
TGCAGCGTTGTCGGGGGAGCGGGTATGAATGAGCAGTTCTTC
CSVVGGAGMNEQFF
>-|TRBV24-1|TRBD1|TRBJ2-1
TGTGCCACCAGGAGGGGACAGGGGCATGAGCAGTTCTTC
CATRRGQGHEQFF
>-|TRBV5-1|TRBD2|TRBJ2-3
TGCGCCAGCAGCTTGGAAGGACTAGCGGGAGTTAGATACGCGTATTTT
CASSLEGLAGVRYAYF
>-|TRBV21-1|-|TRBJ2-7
TGTGCCAGAGTGGACAGGGCGGCCTACGAGCAGTACTTC
CARVDRAAYEQYF
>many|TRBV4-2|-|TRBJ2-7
TGTGCCAGCAGCCAAGTCGGTGCGGGGCTCGGGAGCTCCTACGAGCAGTACTTC
CASSQVGAGLGSSYEQYF
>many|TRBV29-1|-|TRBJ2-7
TGCAGCGTTGAAGCGGGGTTAGGCAGGGTGGTGCCCTACGAGCAGTACTTC
CSVEAGLGRVVPYEQYF
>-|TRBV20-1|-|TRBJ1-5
TGCAGTGCTAGAGATTCAGCGCGGGGCCATCAGCCCCAGCATTTT
CSARDSARGHQPQHF
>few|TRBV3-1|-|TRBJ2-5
TGTGCCAGCAGCCCCCGGGGGATCAGCGAGACCCAGTACTTC
CASSPRGISETQYF
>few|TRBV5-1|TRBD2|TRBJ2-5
TGCGCCAGCAGCTTGGCCCTAGCGGGGGGCCAAGAGACCCAGTACTTC
CASSLALAGGQETQYF
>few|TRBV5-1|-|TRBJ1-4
TGCGCCAGCAGCCTCCGAGGAACAGGGTGGTTAAATGAAAAACTGTTTTTT
CASSLRGTGWLNEKLFF
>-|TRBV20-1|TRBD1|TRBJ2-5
TGCAGTGCTAAGGCCCCGACAGGGGTTGAGACCCAGTACTTC
CSAKAPTGVETQYF
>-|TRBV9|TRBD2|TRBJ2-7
TGTGCCAGCAGGAGAGAGCCCGCGGGGGGAGACTCCTACGAGCAGTACTTC
CASRREPAGGDSYEQYF
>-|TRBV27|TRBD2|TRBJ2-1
TGTGCCAGCAGCCCGACTAGCGCTGGCGAGCAGTTCTTC
CASSPTSAGEQFF
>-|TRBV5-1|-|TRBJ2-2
TGCGCCAGCAGCCCCAACGGGCTAGGGAACACCGGGGAGCTGTTTTTT
CASSPNGLGNTGELFF
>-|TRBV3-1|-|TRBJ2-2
TGTGCCAGCAGCCACTTGGGCGGGGAGCTGTTTTTT
CASSHLGGELFF
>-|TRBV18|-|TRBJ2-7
TGTGCCAGCTCACCTGGCCAGGGCGCTCACGAGCAGTACTTC
CASSPGQGAHEQYF
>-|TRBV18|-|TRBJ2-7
TGTGCCAGCTCACCACTAGGGCCCGTGTATGACGAGCAGTACTTC
CASSPLGPVYDEQYF
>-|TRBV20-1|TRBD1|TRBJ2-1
TGCAGTGCACCGGGACAGAGTCAAGAGACCCAGTTCTTC
CSAPGQSQETQFF
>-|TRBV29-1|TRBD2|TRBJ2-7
TGCAGCGTTGTGAGCGGGAGGAGCTACGAGCAGTACTTC
CSVVSGRSYEQYF